This TCR beta chain was recorded in a study of chemoradiotherapy in HPV16-positive cancers (dated by TCRdb to between 2021 and 2024). Some background on the complete study: Using functional T-cell assays on cells from a couple of HPV16-positive patients, the researchers defined candidate HPV-specific T-cell clones and common TCR motifs. Whether T-cell immunity against the HPV oncoproteins E6 and E7 changes during chemoradiotherapy and whether survival is affected by this immunity were examined in the study. Next, the candidate HPV-specific TCRs and motifs were followed in TCR repertoires from about 90 patients with HPV-related cancers.

Repertoires were sampled repeatedly over the course of chemoradiotherapy so that clonal expansion in the tumor microenvironment could be followed. A note on this clone: Its antigen specificity is not known. No much larger clone is present one base from it, and per-base qualities are unavailable.

Study-wide findings and limitations: In HPV16-positive patients, expansion of HPV-responsive T cells during chemoradiotherapy was associated with improved recurrence-free survival. The survival association was reported for HPV16-positive patients, and the functional definition of HPV-specific T cells was derived from only a couple of HPV16-positive patients. Expansion of candidate HPV-specific clones and E7-related TCR motifs was observed in the tumor microenvironment during treatment, whereas no such expansion was observed for non-HPV-specific T cells.

Spanning cysteine to phenylalanine, the CDR3 consists of 18 amino acids. Solely the CDR3 DNA is kept, with 54 bases framed from the first base. The library relied on the immunoSEQ multiplex PCR assay. Entries here come from immuneACCESS through TCRdb and include only in-frame sequences with V and J called. Some clones fail to appear in such tables; in the studies checked, an unresolved V gene covers under half of the shortfall, and the cause of the remainder is unknown. The sample contains 25,000 to 35,000 clones, approximately 88% of them found a single time. Together, the top ten hold approximately 5% of the sample.

Here the chain combines TRBV21-1 and TRBJ2-4; no DNA check was done on the table's D call, TRBD2. TRBV21-1 is a listed pseudogene. The starting material was blood, obtained from a patient who underwent chemoradiotherapy. The receptor was isolated from a human donor with HPV-associated anogenital cancer. The CDR3 sequence is CASSKVAGVGGAKNIQYF. The DNA is as follows: TGTGCCAGCAGCAAAGTGGCCGGGGTGGGAGGGGCCAAAAACATTCAGTACTTC.